The 5 T cell receptor beta chains below come from one sample, sequenced in a study of CD4 T cells in relation to SARS-CoV-2 and coronaviruses. Antigens of these TCRs are unknown. Clones were sequenced by immunoSEQ multiplex PCR, and TCRdb holds only the in-frame ones, with some missing. The table has under 20,000 clones, about 68% seen once. CD4+ T cells from unexposed donors were obtained before the COVID-19 pandemic (2011-2018). Isolation of CD4+ T cells took place after around 11 days in culture. The sample was CD4+ T cells from PBMCs, cultured in vitro. The receptors derive from a human donor in good health.

The chain combines TRBV2 with TRBJ1-2, with no clear D. This CDR3 is 14 amino acids long. Germline V gene sequence: CDR1 SNHLY, CDR2 FYNNEI. V was shortened by 2 bases and J by 4 bases, with 11 bases between the two germline ends. CDR3 DNA sequence: TGTGCCAGCAGTGAATTTGCAGAATCCTATGGCTACACCTTC. Protein product: CASSEFAESYGYTF.

This chain joins TRBV24-1 and TRBJ1-5; TRBD1 matches 7 bases. CDR3 length: 12 amino acids. Germline CDR1 reads KGHDR; CDR2 reads SFDVKD. Losses at the gene ends were 4 bases for V and 9 bases for J; bases not matched to a gene: 2. The CDR3 sequence: CATSEAGGPQHF. The CDR3 region has the DNA TGTGCCACCAGTGAGGCAGGGGGGCCCCAGCATTTT.

V and J are TRBV18 and TRBJ1-1; D may be TRBD1 (5 bases). Germline V gene lookup returns CDR1 KGHSH and CDR2 LQKENI. Trimming shortened V by 4 bases and J by 6 bases, and 18 bases separated the two germline ends. CDR3 length equals 15 residues. The CDR3 DNA reads TGTGCCAGCTCACTGACCACGGGGGGAGACCCTGAAGCTTTCTTT. Amino acid sequence: CASSLTTGGDPEAFF.

The chain uses TRBV18 and TRBJ1-2; 7 bases match TRBD1. The CDR3 is made up of 13 amino acids. CDR1 is KGHSH and CDR2 is LQKENI in the germline V gene. Losses at the gene ends were 3 bases for V and 8 bases for J; bases not matched to a gene: 6. For the CDR3, the DNA is TGTGCCAGCTCACCCCCAGGGGGGGACGGCTACACCTTC. Residues: CASSPPGGDGYTF.

This chain links TRBV6-2 or TRBV6-3 with TRBJ2-7; D gene unclear. The V and J ends lost 6 bases and 3 bases respectively, with 15 bases between them. The CDR3 contains 14 residues. Germline lookup yields CDR1 MNHEY and CDR2 SVGEGT. CDR3 amino acids: CASSSVRVGYEQYF. DNA of the CDR3: TGTGCCAGCAGCTCCGTCCGTGTGGGCTACGAGCAGTACTTC.